The 22 T cell receptor beta chains below come from one sample, sequenced in a study of response to subunit inactivated influenza vaccine. TCRdb reprocessed the RT-PCR reads via MiXCR and lists one record per CDR3 protein. This table holds roughly 710,000 distinct CDR3 sequences, around 13% found once. The sequencing used PBMCs from blood, collected roughly 2 weeks before vaccination. The receptors originated from a man aged 45-65 years who received an inactivated influenza vaccine.

The chain links TRBV5-1 to TRBJ2-3; 13 nucleotides match TRBD2. CDR3 length: 20 amino acids. Germline CDR1 and CDR2: SGHRS and YFSETQ. The V segment lost 4 bases and the J segment 5 bases; nucleotides outside the gene matches: 19. CDR3 sequence (DNA): TGCGCCAGCAGCCGCTATCCCCCACTAGCGGGGGGGATGGGTGAAGATACGCAGTATTTT. Translating it yields CASSRYPPLAGGMGEDTQYF.

The chain links TRBV24-1 to TRBJ1-1; D is perhaps TRBD1 (6 bases). V lost 1 base and J 8 bases, leaving 7 bases between the germline ends. CDR3 length equals 12 residues. The germline V gene has CDR1 KGHDR and CDR2 SFDVKD. The CDR3 here is CATSDFTGEAFF. The CDR3 region has the DNA TGTGCCACCAGTGATTTCACAGGGGAAGCTTTCTTT.

DNA for the CDR3: TGTGCCAGCAGCCAAGCAGGGACCTCCTACGAGCAGTACTTC. Protein sequence: CASSQAGTSYEQYF. The genes are TRBV7-9 and TRBJ2-7, with D perhaps being TRBD1 or TRBD2 (5 bases each). The CDR3 length is 14 residues. Germline V gives CDR1 SEHNR, CDR2 FQNEAQ (reference sequence). Trimming took 5 bases from V and 0 from J, leaving 11 bases between them.

This clonotype was seen a few times. The chain has TRBV4-1 and TRBJ2-2; 14 nucleotides match TRBD2. Germline V gene lookup returns CDR1 MGHRA and CDR2 YSYEKL. V lost 1 base to trimming and J lost 3 bases; unmatched junction nucleotides: 1. This CDR3 spans 17 amino acids. The CDR3 protein is CASSQGTSGGYTGELFF. The DNA of the CDR3 is TGCGCCAGCAGCCAAGGGACTAGCGGGGGGTACACCGGGGAGCTGTTTTTT.

The chain has TRBV5-5 and TRBJ1-2, with 9 bases identical to TRBD1. CDR1 is SGHKS and CDR2 is YYEKEE in the germline V gene (reference sequence). The CDR3 consists of 15 residues. V shed 4 bases, J shed 2 bases, and the junction held 6 bases outside the gene matches. CDR3 in DNA: TGTGCCAGCAGCGACGGGACAGGGCCAAACTATGGCTACACCTTC. The encoded protein is CASSDGTGPNYGYTF.

This clonotype was counted ten times or more. The chain links TRBV2 to TRBJ2-2; TRBD1 matches 10 bases. CDR3 length: 16 residues. Per the germline V gene, CDR1 is SNHLY and CDR2 is FYNNEI. V dropped 6 bases and J dropped 0; count of bases not matched to a gene: 4. This CDR3 reads CASRKTGGPNTGELFF. CDR3 bases: TGTGCCAGCAGGAAGACAGGGGGCCCGAACACCGGGGAGCTGTTTTTT.

A single count supports this clonotype. This chain joins TRBV12-3 or TRBV12-4 and TRBJ1-6; unclear D gene. The V and J ends lost 4 bases and 5 bases respectively, with 12 bases between them. The CDR3 is 15 amino acids. The CDR3 sequence is CASSSQVGNNSPLHF. As DNA, the CDR3 is TGTGCCAGCAGTTCCCAAGTTGGAAATAATTCACCCCTCCACTTT.

At least ten counts were recorded for this clonotype. The chain links TRBV7-2 to TRBJ2-5, with a tentative D call TRBD2 (5 bases). The CDR3 spans 15 residues. With 0 bases removed from V and 1 base from J, the gap between germline ends came to 9 bases. Germline CDR1 is SGHTA and CDR2 is FQGNSA. This CDR3 reads CASSLAGVSQETQYF. The CDR3 nucleotides read TGTGCCAGCAGCTTAGCGGGAGTTTCCCAAGAGACCCAGTACTTC.

The J gene is TRBJ2-7, the V gene TRBV20-1; no clear D gene. Germline CDR1 reads DFQATT; CDR2 reads SNEGSKA (reference sequence). CDR3 length: 13 residues. The V end lost 3 bases, the J end lost 3 bases, and 12 bases lay between the germline ends. The CDR3 DNA reads TGCAGTGCTAGGACCCAGGACCGCTACGAGCAGTACTTC. It translates to CSARTQDRYEQYF.

This rearrangement joins TRBV20-1 to TRBJ2-5; a possible D gene is TRBD1 (5 bases). CDR3 length: 13 residues. V lost 6 bases to trimming and J lost 7 bases, with 18 bases between them. Germline-derived CDR1 and CDR2 are DFQATT and SNEGSKA (reference sequence). This CDR3 reads CSALGQGVRTQYF. In DNA, the CDR3 is TGCAGTGCATTGGGCCAGGGTGTAAGGACCCAGTACTTC.

The chain uses TRBV3-1 and TRBJ1-2; tentative D call: TRBD1 (5 bases). The ends were cut back, 5 bases at V and 5 bases at J, with 24 bases in the middle. CDR1 LGHDT and CDR2 YNNKEL come from the germline V gene (reference sequence). This CDR3 has 17 amino acids. CDR3 sequence (DNA): TGTGCCAGCAGCAACCACGACTTACGGGACCTGGGGTATGGCTACACCTTC. Its protein product is CASSNHDLRDLGYGYTF.

The CDR3 sequence: CASSDGPQGAGSQETQYF. CDR3 in DNA: TGTGCCAGCAGTGATGGGCCGCAGGGAGCGGGGTCCCAAGAGACCCAGTACTTC. The genes are TRBV25-1 and TRBJ2-5; 7 nucleotides match TRBD2. This CDR3 spans 18 amino acids. Per germline, CDR1 MGHDK and CDR2 SYGVNS. With 3 bases clipped from V and 1 base from J, the junction kept 14 bases outside the gene matches.

This chain links TRBV11-2 with TRBJ2-7; TRBD1 or TRBD2 may be the D gene (5 bases each). The CDR3 has 15 amino acids. From germline, CDR1 is SGHAT and CDR2 FQNNGV. Trimming stripped 5 bases from V and 1 base from J, with 15 bases between. The CDR3 coding sequence is TGTGCCAGCAGCCCTGGGGCTAGCCGATCCTACGAGCAGTACTTC. Amino acid sequence: CASSPGASRSYEQYF.

This clonotype came up a few times. The chain carries TRBV19 and TRBJ1-2; D unclear. The CDR3 has 15 amino acids. V was clipped by 6 bases and J by 0 bases, with 14 bases between them. Germline V gene lookup returns CDR1 LNHDA and CDR2 SQIVND (reference sequence). The DNA for the CDR3 is TGTGCCAGTAGGGGAAGCGAGACCTCTAACTATGGCTACACCTTC. Its translation is CASRGSETSNYGYTF.

V is TRBV28 and J is TRBJ2-1; 7 bases match TRBD2. V lost 5 bases and J lost 7; bases outside the gene matches: 8. CDR1 is MDHEN and CDR2 is SYDVKM in the germline V gene. This CDR3 has 14 amino acids. The chain's CDR3 is CASSTSGAVNEQFF. The CDR3 coding sequence is TGTGCCAGCAGTACAAGCGGGGCGGTTAATGAGCAGTTCTTC.

The chain is built from TRBV6-2 or TRBV6-3 and TRBJ2-6; 9 nucleotides align to TRBD2. J gave up 0 bases and V 2 bases, and 5 bases lay outside the gene matches. Germline values: CDR1 MNHEY, CDR2 SVGEGT. The CDR3 sequence is 18 residues long. The CDR3 loop is CASSYMSGGSSGANVLTF. The CDR3 coding sequence is TGTGCCAGCAGTTACATGAGCGGGGGGAGCTCTGGGGCCAACGTCCTGACTTTC.

This clonotype was seen a handful of times. This chain uses TRBV24-1 with TRBJ1-1; TRBD1 matches 7 bases. Losses at the gene ends were 2 bases for V and 1 base for J; bases not matched to a gene: 3. The CDR3 is 15 residues long. Germline CDR1 reads KGHDR; CDR2 reads SFDVKD. The CDR3 nucleotides are TGTGCCACCAGTGATTCCAGACAGGGGAACACTGAAGCTTTCTTT. Residues: CATSDSRQGNTEAFF.

This clonotype was counted ten times or more. V and J are TRBV20-1 and TRBJ1-2; 8 nucleotides agree with TRBD1. Looked up from germline, CDR1 is DFQATT and CDR2 is SNEGSKA (reference sequence). CDR3 size: 16 residues. Losses at the gene ends were 3 bases for V and 2 bases for J; bases not matched to a gene: 11. DNA for the CDR3: TGCAGTGCTAGTGGCGGATCCAGGGGGCGAAACTATGGCTACACCTTC. It specifies CSASGGSRGRNYGYTF.

A word on this clonotype: It may be a read error: a sequence one base away is much more abundant. The gene calls are TRBV4-3 and TRBJ2-1; D call uncertain. Germline V lookup: CDR1 LGHNA, CDR2 YSLEER. This CDR3 comprises 15 residues. The CDR3 is CANSDWANSYNEQFF. The CDR3 nucleotides are TGCGCCAACAGCGATTGGGCTAACTCCTACAATGAGCAGTTCTTC.

This clonotype was counted at least ten times. The chain carries TRBV5-1 and TRBJ1-1; D is perhaps TRBD1 (6 bases). There are 15 residues in the CDR3. Between the trimmed V and J ends, which lost 4 bases and 1 base, there was a span of 14 bases. Germline V gene lookup returns CDR1 SGHRS and CDR2 YFSETQ. CDR3 coding DNA: TGCGCCAGCAGCCTGGATAGGGGGGGGAACACTGAAGCTTTCTTT. Its translation is CASSLDRGGNTEAFF.

This clonotype was observed a handful of times. This chain links TRBV11-2 with TRBJ2-3, with 8 bases that match TRBD1. The CDR3 is 15 residues long. With 4 bases clipped from V and 2 bases from J, the junction kept 5 bases outside the gene matches. The V gene's germline CDR1 is SGHAT and CDR2 FQNNGV. CDR3 amino acids: CASSSLRGPTDTQYF. The CDR3 nucleotides are TGTGCCAGCAGCTCCCTCAGGGGGCCCACAGATACGCAGTATTTT.

This clonotype was recorded a few times. The rearrangement joins TRBV4-3 to TRBJ1-5, with D perhaps TRBD1 (5 bases). V was pared by 0 bases and J by 3 bases, with 12 bases between. There are 16 residues in the CDR3. Germline V CDR1 and CDR2: LGHNA, YSLEER. CDR3 sequence reads: CASSQDSGRFNQPQHF. CDR3 nucleotides: TGCGCCAGCAGCCAAGACTCAGGGAGGTTCAATCAGCCCCAGCATTTT.